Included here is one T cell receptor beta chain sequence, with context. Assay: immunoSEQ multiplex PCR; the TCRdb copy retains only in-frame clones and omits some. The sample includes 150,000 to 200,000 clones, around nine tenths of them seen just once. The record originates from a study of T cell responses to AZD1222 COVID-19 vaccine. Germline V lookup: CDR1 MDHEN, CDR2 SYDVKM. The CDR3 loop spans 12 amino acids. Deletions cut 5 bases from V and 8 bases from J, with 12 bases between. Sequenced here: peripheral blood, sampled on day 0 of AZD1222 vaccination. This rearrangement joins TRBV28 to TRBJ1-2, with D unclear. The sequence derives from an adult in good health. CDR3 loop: CASSRYSVGYTF. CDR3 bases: TGTGCCAGCAGTAGGTATTCGGTGGGCTACACCTTC.